Each of the 16 T cell receptor beta chains below was sequenced from the same sample in a study of control samples from healthy donors and cancer patients. This table comes from immunoSEQ multiplex PCR, and its TCRdb copy is limited to in-frame clones, with some not included. The data contain around 150,000 clones, over 85% of them seen just once; the ten biggest clones take up about 11%. Sequenced: blood. These receptors were collected from a man aged 25-45 years in good health.

V gene TRBV5-4 combines with J gene TRBJ2-2, with TRBD1 matching over 9 bases. The germline V gene has CDR1 SGHNT and CDR2 YYREEE (reference sequence). V shed 7 bases, J shed 7 bases, and the junction held 11 bases outside the gene matches. The CDR3 length is 15 residues. The CDR3 is CASRRTGGEGGELFF. The CDR3 bases are TGTGCCAGCCGAAGAACAGGGGGCGAAGGCGGGGAGCTGTTTTTT.

This chain connects TRBV5-1 to TRBJ1-5, with 7 bases fitting TRBD1. V was pared by 4 bases and J by 0 bases, with 4 bases of the junction left unmatched. The CDR3 has 15 residues. Germline V gives CDR1 SGHRS, CDR2 YFSETQ. CDR3 amino acids: CASSLQGSSNQPQHF. CDR3 DNA sequence: TGCGCCAGCAGCCTACAGGGGTCTAGCAATCAGCCCCAGCATTTT.

This clone turned up a few times. The genes are TRBV18 and TRBJ2-7; D unresolved. Trimming took off 3 bases at V and 3 bases at J, with 12 bases between the two ends. CDR1 KGHSH and CDR2 LQKENI come from the germline V gene. CDR3 length: 14 residues. The CDR3 spells CASSPAGSFYEQYF. In DNA, the CDR3 is TGTGCCAGCTCACCGGCAGGATCGTTCTACGAGCAGTACTTC. Using reference TRBV18 and TRBJ2-7 for the parts outside the CDR3, the full variable domain is NAGVMQNPRHLVRRRGQEARLRCSPMKGHSHVYWYRQLPEEGLKFMVYLQKENIIDESGMPKERFSAEFPKEGPSILRIQQVVRGDSAAYFCASSPAGSFYEQYFGPGTRLTVT.

This clone was counted between two and nine times. The chain joins TRBV3-1 (or the pseudogene TRBV3-2) to TRBJ2-7, with a weak D call TRBD1 (6 bases). This CDR3 has 14 amino acids. The V end was cut by 4 bases, the J end by 0 bases, with 10 bases between. The germline V gene encodes CDR1 LGHDT and CDR2 YNNKEL (reference sequence). In DNA form, the CDR3 reads TGTGCCAGCAGCCTGGACAGTAACTCCTACGAGCAGTACTTC. Translating it yields CASSLDSNSYEQYF.

The gene calls are TRBV27 and TRBJ1-6; 7 bases are shared with TRBD1. With 6 bases clipped from V and 6 bases from J, the junction kept 5 bases outside the gene matches. Germline V lookup: CDR1 MNHEY, CDR2 SMNVEV (reference sequence). This CDR3 is built from 14 residues. This CDR3 is CASRSGTVNSPLHF. The CDR3 nucleotides read TGTGCCAGCAGATCCGGGACAGTTAATTCACCCCTCCACTTT.

This clone was counted a single time. The V and J genes are TRBV24-1 and TRBJ1-5, with D perhaps matching TRBD1 (6 bases). V was shortened by 5 bases and J by 4 bases, with 20 bases between the two germline ends. The CDR3 has 17 residues. Per the germline V gene, CDR1 is KGHDR and CDR2 is SFDVKD. This CDR3 is CATSARPVGTTNQPQHF. CDR3 sequence (DNA): TGTGCCACCAGTGCCCGGCCCGTGGGGACAACAAATCAGCCCCAGCATTTT.

The genes are TRBV18 and TRBJ2-2; D remains unclear. The CDR3 length is 15 residues. CDR1 is KGHSH and CDR2 is LQKENI in the germline V gene. The V gene lost 2 bases and the J gene lost 6 bases, with 13 bases spanning the gap. The CDR3: CASSPFEVRSGELFF. The CDR3, as DNA: TGTGCCAGCTCACCATTTGAAGTTAGGTCCGGGGAGCTGTTTTTT.

Here the CDR3 DNA reads TGTGCCAGCTCAGGGGGAGGTCAGCCCCAGCATTTT. Protein sequence: CASSGGGQPQHF. This sequence joins TRBV18 and TRBJ1-5; weak D call: TRBD1 (5 bases). Germline CDR1 is KGHSH and CDR2 is LQKENI. V was shortened by 5 bases and J by 6 bases, with 8 bases between the two germline ends. The CDR3 is made up of 12 amino acids. Full variable domain (rest looked up from reference TRBV18 and TRBJ1-5): NAGVMQNPRHLVRRRGQEARLRCSPMKGHSHVYWYRQLPEEGLKFMVYLQKENIIDESGMPKERFSAEFPKEGPSILRIQQVVRGDSAAYFCASSGGGQPQHFGDGTRLSIL.

The chain employs TRBV29-1 and TRBJ2-7, with D tentatively TRBD1 (8 bases). The V end was cut by 4 bases, the J end by 7 bases, with 14 bases between. The germline V gene encodes CDR1 SQVTM and CDR2 ANQGSEA. CDR3 length equals 12 residues. CDR3 protein: CSVVTGGEEQYF. CDR3 in DNA: TGCAGCGTTGTAACAGGGGGGGAGGAGCAGTACTTC.

This CDR3 reads CASGLNRVPESYNEQFF. DNA of the CDR3: TGTGCTAGTGGTTTGAACCGAGTCCCGGAGTCCTACAATGAGCAGTTCTTC. V and J are TRBV12-5 and TRBJ2-1; D not resolved. This CDR3 contains 17 residues. V shed 2 bases and J shed 1 base, with 15 bases lying between them. Germline assignment: CDR1 LGHNT and CDR2 FRNRAP.

The chain carries TRBV20-1 and TRBJ2-3; no reliable D call. Trimming pared 3 bases from V and 1 base from J, leaving 8 bases between. This CDR3 has 13 amino acids. Per the germline V gene, CDR1 is DFQATT and CDR2 is SNEGSKA (reference sequence). CDR3 sequence reads: CSASGDRTDTQYF. CDR3 sequence (DNA): TGCAGTGCTAGTGGTGACCGCACAGATACGCAGTATTTT.

The rearrangement joins TRBV7-9 to TRBJ1-3, with 7 bases fitting TRBD1. The trim removed 1 base at V and 16 bases at J, leaving 10 bases unmatched. Looked up from germline, CDR1 is SEHNR and CDR2 is FQNEAQ (reference sequence). The CDR3 sequence is 13 residues long. The CDR3 here is CASSLEPYRGCYF. CDR3 nucleotide sequence: TGTGCCAGCAGCTTAGAGCCATACAGGGGTTGCTATTTT.

This chain connects TRBV27 to TRBJ1-6; TRBD1 matches at 10 bases. The CDR3 consists of 14 residues. The germline V gene has CDR1 MNHEY and CDR2 SMNVEV (reference sequence). The V gene end was trimmed by 5 bases and the J gene end by 8 bases; junction bases not matched to a gene: 3. The CDR3 bases are TGTGCCAGCAGTATGACAGGGGGCGATTCACCCCTCCACTTT. This gives the protein CASSMTGGDSPLHF.

CDR3 in DNA: TGCGCCACCTCGGCCTGGGGGCGCGGGGAGCTGTTTTTT. The encoded protein is CATSAWGRGELFF. V gene TRBV5-1 combines with J gene TRBJ2-2; possible D gene TRBD1, 6 bases. Trimming removed 9 bases from V and 7 bases from J, with 16 bases in between. Germline loops: CDR1 SGHRS, CDR2 YFSETQ. This CDR3 has 13 amino acids.

This chain uses TRBV3-1 (or the pseudogene TRBV3-2) with TRBJ2-4; D possibly corresponds to TRBD1 (6 bases). The CDR3 contains 13 residues. Trimming took off 0 bases at V and 6 bases at J, with 6 bases between the two ends. Germline-derived CDR1 and CDR2 are LGHDT and YNNKEL (reference sequence). The CDR3 spells CASSQETGNIQYF. CDR3 DNA sequence: TGTGCCAGCAGCCAAGAGACAGGAAACATTCAGTACTTC.

This chain connects TRBV12-5 to TRBJ2-4; weak D call: TRBD2 (6 bases). V dropped 7 bases and J dropped 6 bases, with 13 bases sitting between them. In germline, CDR1 is LGHNT, CDR2 FRNRAP. The CDR3 consists of 13 residues. Here the CDR3 reads CASARDGRNIQYF. The CDR3 DNA sequence: TGTGCTAGTGCACGGGACGGGAGAAACATTCAGTACTTC.